This TCR beta chain was captured by sequencing in a study of blood T cell repertoires in COVID-19. Study information: The United States, Italy and Spain supplied acute and convalescent COVID-19 samples. Sample material is recorded as cDNA or gDNA derived from T cells, B-cell-depleted T cells, or PBMCs.

The V gene lost 7 bases and the J gene lost 0 bases, with 15 bases spanning the gap. Germline V lookup: CDR1 LGHDT, CDR2 YNNKEL (reference sequence). The CDR3 sequence is 15 residues long. In the original workflow: Estimation of nucleated cell counts relied on the amplification of reference gene primers. Method: immunoSEQ multiplex PCR; TCRdb's copy keeps in-frame clones and lacks some. V, J and clone size reflect that table, while D and trimming were determined from the DNA. The data show under 250,000 clones, about 90% seen once. This chain uses TRBV3-1 (or the pseudogene TRBV3-2) with TRBJ2-5, with a tentative D call TRBD1 (6 bases). Sequences were obtained from peripheral blood. The receptor's source is a man older than 75 with acute or convalescent COVID-19. CDR3 nucleotides: TGTGCCAGCACTTACTACAGGGTCGACCAAGAGACCCAGTACTTC. Translated: CASTYYRVDQETQYF.